The clone carrying this T cell receptor beta chain came up many times. As yet, its antigen is unknown. The sample comes from a study of breast tumors, draining lymph nodes, adjacent tissues. V shed 8 bases and J 4 bases; nucleotides not matched to a gene: 6. Per the germline V gene, CDR1 is SGHTA and CDR2 is FQGNSA. The CDR3 extends over 14 amino acids. Study results and limitations: The lymph node origin of tumor T cells was framed as consistent with a hypothesis, not demonstrated. Tumor and nontumor repertoires were significantly more similar in luminal-like than in basal-like breast cancer. Data fit most tumor T cells coming from lymph node, expanding in tumor.

Samples came from axillary lymph nodes draining the breast cancer. TCRdb fed the multiplex PCR reads into MiXCR, producing one record per CDR3 protein. This table holds over 130,000 distinct CDR3 sequences, approximately 29% found once. This receptor was obtained from a female donor with breast cancer. Some clones in this sample may be carry-over from other donors' samples. Source material: axillary lymph node tissue. The chain is built from TRBV7-2 and TRBJ1-2; TRBD1 matches at 11 bases. The CDR3 spells CASSGQGAIYGYTF. The CDR3, as DNA: TGTGCCAGCTCCGGACAGGGGGCTATCTATGGCTACACCTTC.